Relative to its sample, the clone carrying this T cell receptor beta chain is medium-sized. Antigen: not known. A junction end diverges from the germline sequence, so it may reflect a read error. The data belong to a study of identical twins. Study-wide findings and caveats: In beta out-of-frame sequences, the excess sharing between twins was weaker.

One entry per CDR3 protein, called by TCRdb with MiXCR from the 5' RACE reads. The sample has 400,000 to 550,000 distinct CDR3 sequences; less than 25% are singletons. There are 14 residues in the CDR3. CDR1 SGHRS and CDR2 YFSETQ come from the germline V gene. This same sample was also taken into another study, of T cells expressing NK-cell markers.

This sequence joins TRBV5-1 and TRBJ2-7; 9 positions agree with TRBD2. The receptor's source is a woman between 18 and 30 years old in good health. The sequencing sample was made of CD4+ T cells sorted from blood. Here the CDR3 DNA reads TGTGCCAGCAGCTTAACTAGCGGGTCCTACGAGCAGTACTTC. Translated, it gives CASSLTSGSYEQYF.